The 24 T cell receptor beta chains below all came from one sample that was sequenced in a study of blood T cell repertoires in COVID-19. The table came from immunoSEQ multiplex PCR; TCRdb's copy has only in-frame clones and leaves some out. The sample shows 55,000 to 80,000 clones, around 88% of them seen only once. Sequencing was carried out using peripheral blood. Source of these receptors: a man aged 45-65 years with active COVID-19.

The chain combines TRBV6-6 with TRBJ1-5; D gene ambiguous. The V and J ends lost 6 bases and 4 bases respectively, with 7 bases between them. The germline gives CDR1 MNHNY, CDR2 SVGAGI (reference sequence). The CDR3 has 12 residues. This CDR3 reads CASSRPNQPQHF. In nucleotides, the CDR3 is TGTGCCAGCAGCAGGCCAAATCAGCCCCAGCATTTT.

The chain combines TRBV5-1 with TRBJ1-4; 7 bases line up with TRBD1. Germline V gene data show CDR1 as SGHRS and CDR2 as YFSETQ. This CDR3 has 15 residues. The J segment lost 5 bases and the V segment lost 1 base, leaving 5 bases of the junction unmatched. The CDR3 DNA reads as TGCGCCAGCAGCTTGAATGACAGGGAGAATGAAAAACTGTTTTTT. This translates into CASSLNDRENEKLFF. Full variable domain (rest looked up from reference TRBV5-1 and TRBJ1-4): KAGVTQTPRYLIKTRGQQVTLSCSPISGHRSVSWYQQTPGQGLQFLFEYFSETQRNKGNFPGRFSGRQFSNSRSEMNVSTLELGDSALYLCASSLNDRENEKLFFGSGTQLSVL.

The table lists this clone with many counts. The chain combines TRBV3-1 (or the pseudogene TRBV3-2) with TRBJ1-2, with D unresolved. Germline V gene lookup returns CDR1 LGHDT and CDR2 YNNKEL (reference sequence). The CDR3 loop spans 13 amino acids. V was clipped by 1 base and J by 3 bases, with 6 bases between them. CDR3 DNA: TGTGCCAGCAGCCAAGGGCAGTACTATGGCTACACCTTC. Encoded protein: CASSQGQYYGYTF.

This rearrangement joins TRBV28 to TRBJ2-7; D gene unclear. V lost 4 bases to trimming and J lost 4 bases, with 5 bases between them. The length of the CDR3 is 11 residues. Germline assignment: CDR1 MDHEN and CDR2 SYDVKM. Here the CDR3 DNA reads TGTGCCAGCAGTTCCCGGTACGAGCAGTACTTC. Residues: CASSSRYEQYF.

The rearrangement uses TRBV11-3 and TRBJ2-2, with D possibly matching TRBD1 (6 bases). Per the germline V gene, CDR1 is SGHNT and CDR2 is YENEEA. This CDR3 comprises 15 residues. Trimming took 4 bases from V and 1 from J, leaving 10 bases between them. The CDR3 is CASSSGHLNTGELFF. The CDR3 nucleotides are TGTGCCAGCAGCTCGGGACACCTGAACACCGGGGAGCTGTTTTTT.

This clone has only one observation. The gene calls are TRBV13 and TRBJ2-3, with 11 bases lining up with TRBD2. The germline gives CDR1 PRHDT, CDR2 FYEKMQ (reference sequence). Trimming at V came to 2 bases and at J to 6 bases, leaving 4 bases not matched to a gene. CDR3 size: 15 residues. The CDR3 sequence is CASSLKLAGEDTQYF. The CDR3 DNA follows: TGTGCCAGCAGCTTAAAACTAGCGGGAGAGGATACGCAGTATTTT.

The chain uses TRBV3-1 (or the pseudogene TRBV3-2) and TRBJ2-7; 7 positions agree with TRBD2. Germline CDR1 reads LGHDT; CDR2 reads YNNKEL (reference sequence). The CDR3 has 16 amino acids. V lost 4 bases to trimming and J lost 2 bases; unmatched junction nucleotides: 11. This CDR3 reads CASSRRDYPKPYEQYF. CDR3 DNA sequence: TGTGCCAGCAGCCGAAGGGACTACCCAAAACCCTACGAGCAGTACTTC.

The chain has TRBV12-3 or TRBV12-4 and TRBJ1-2, with TRBD1 matching over 7 bases. V shed 4 bases, J shed 8 bases, and the junction held 7 bases outside the gene matches. This CDR3 comprises 13 residues. Written as DNA, the CDR3 is TGTGCCAGCAGTTCCTTACAGGGGAGAGGCTACACCTTC. Protein sequence: CASSSLQGRGYTF.

This chain links TRBV27 with TRBJ2-7, with D perhaps matching TRBD2 (6 bases). The CDR3 has 15 residues. The germline gives CDR1 MNHEY, CDR2 SMNVEV (reference sequence). The V and J ends lost 5 bases and 2 bases respectively, with 16 bases between them. The CDR3 reads CASSKRTTETYEQYF. CDR3 in DNA: TGTGCCAGCAGTAAGAGGACTACCGAAACCTACGAGCAGTACTTC.

The chain is built from TRBV24-1 and TRBJ2-1; 7 bases are a match to TRBD1. The CDR3 contains 16 residues. CDR1 and CDR2 (germline): KGHDR, SFDVKD. The trim removed 4 bases at V and 0 bases at J, leaving 5 bases unmatched. The CDR3 is CATSDYRGGSYNEQFF. DNA for the CDR3: TGTGCCACCAGTGACTACAGGGGCGGCTCCTACAATGAGCAGTTCTTC.

This clone rates as medium-sized. This rearrangement joins TRBV10-3 to TRBJ2-7, with D possibly being TRBD1 (6 bases). Per the germline V gene, CDR1 is ENHRY and CDR2 is SYGVKD. Trimming took off 7 bases at V and 5 bases at J, with 12 bases between the two ends. The CDR3 totals 12 residues. The CDR3 coding sequence is TGTGCCATCAAGGGGGTGAACGACGAGCAGTACTTC. This translates into CAIKGVNDEQYF.

The chain couples TRBV7-2 to TRBJ2-3; perhaps TRBD1 as D (5 bases). The CDR3 runs to 11 residues. V lost 2 bases to trimming and J lost 9 bases, with 6 bases between them. Germline-derived CDR1 and CDR2 are SGHTA and FQGNSA. The CDR3 sequence is CASSLRGTQYF. Written as DNA, the CDR3 is TGTGCCAGCAGCTTAAGGGGCACGCAGTATTTT.

The chain uses TRBV13 and TRBJ1-4; 11 bases agree with TRBD1. Trimming removed 0 bases from V and 7 bases from J; junction bases left unmatched: 1. The CDR3 consists of 15 residues. Per germline, CDR1 PRHDT and CDR2 FYEKMQ (reference sequence). In nucleotides, the CDR3 is TGTGCCAGCAGCTTAGGAGGGACAGGGGGTGAAAAACTGTTTTTT. As protein: CASSLGGTGGEKLFF. The full variable domain, rest sourced from reference TRBV13 and TRBJ1-4, is AAGVIQSPRHLIKEKRETATLKCYPIPRHDTVYWYQQGPGQDPQFLISFYEKMQSDKGSIPDRFSAQQFSDYHSELNMSSLELGDSALYFCASSLGGTGGEKLFFGSGTQLSVL.

The V gene is TRBV7-8, the J gene TRBJ2-7; a possible D gene is TRBD2 (6 bases). CDR1 and CDR2 (germline): SGHVS, FQNEAQ. The V gene lost 4 bases and the J gene lost 2 bases, with 15 bases spanning the gap. This CDR3 region has 15 residues. CDR3 in DNA: TGTGCCAGCAGCTCGAGGACTATACCTACCTACGAGCAGTACTTC. This gives the protein CASSSRTIPTYEQYF.

This clone is a singleton in its sample. This CDR3 reads CASSHHSGANVLTF. The CDR3, as DNA: TGTGCCAGCAGCCACCACTCTGGGGCCAACGTCCTGACTTTC. This chain links TRBV3-1 (or the pseudogene TRBV3-2) with TRBJ2-6; D not certain. The CDR3 sequence is 14 residues long. The V and J ends lost 3 bases and 0 bases respectively, with 3 bases between them. Germline CDR1 LGHDT, CDR2 YNNKEL (reference sequence).

This clone was recorded a few times. The chain joins TRBV18 to TRBJ2-1; the match to TRBD1 covers 9 bases. The V and J ends lost 1 base and 3 bases, in that order; junction bases with no gene match: 1. This CDR3 comprises 15 residues. CDR1 and CDR2 from the germline V gene are KGHSH and LQKENI. CDR3 DNA: TGTGCCAGCTCACCACGGACAGGGGACTACAATGAGCAGTTCTTC. As protein: CASSPRTGDYNEQFF.

This chain connects TRBV2 to TRBJ2-7, with 7 bases matching TRBD2. J lost 0 bases, V lost 10 bases, and 6 bases had no gene match. This CDR3 is built from 13 residues. Germline V gene sequence: CDR1 SNHLY, CDR2 FYNNEI. The CDR3 here is CATTLADSYEQYF. The CDR3, as DNA: TGTGCCACCACCCTAGCGGACTCCTACGAGCAGTACTTC.

The chain combines TRBV5-1 with TRBJ2-3, with TRBD1 identical over 9 bases. The ends lost 5 bases at V and 5 bases at J; junction bases unmatched: 18. The CDR3 has 18 amino acids. The germline V gene has CDR1 SGHRS and CDR2 YFSETQ. The CDR3 nucleotides are TGCGCCAGCAGTTTAATACCCCCGGGACAGGGAGCGGAAGATACGCAGTATTTT. Protein product: CASSLIPPGQGAEDTQYF.

This clone was seen once. The chain links TRBV4-3 to TRBJ2-7, with D maybe TRBD1 (6 bases). This CDR3 is built from 13 residues. Per the germline V gene, CDR1 is LGHNA and CDR2 is YSLEER. Trimming cost V 4 bases and J 5 bases, with 12 bases left between them. The CDR3 nucleotides read TGCGCCAGCAGCCCCGACAGGACCCACGAGCAGTACTTC. Its protein is CASSPDRTHEQYF.

In its sample, this clone was seen a few times. The CDR3 coding sequence is TGCGCCAGCAGCCAAGATCGGAGAGGCCACGAGCAGTACTTC. As protein: CASSQDRRGHEQYF. The rearrangement links TRBV4-1 to TRBJ2-7; D uncertain. V lost 0 bases to trimming and J lost 5 bases, with 11 bases between them. Germline V gene sequence: CDR1 MGHRA, CDR2 YSYEKL. CDR3 length equals 14 residues.

This clone appeared a few times. The rearrangement links TRBV15 to TRBJ2-7; TRBD2 aligns across 9 bases. This CDR3 has 16 residues. CDR1 is LNHNV and CDR2 is YYDKDF in the germline V gene (reference sequence). After removal of 4 bases from V and 4 bases from J, the junction contained 11 bases not matched to a gene. The CDR3 sequence is CATSKPGREGLYEQYF. CDR3 sequence (DNA): TGTGCCACCAGCAAACCAGGGCGGGAGGGCCTATACGAGCAGTACTTC.

The V and J genes are TRBV28 and TRBJ2-1, with D possibly TRBD2 on 6 matching bases. Germline loops: CDR1 MDHEN, CDR2 SYDVKM. V lost 5 bases and J 7 bases, leaving 12 bases between the germline ends. The CDR3 is made up of 13 amino acids. The CDR3 protein is CASSVGGGNEQFF. The CDR3 nucleotides are TGTGCCAGCAGTGTGGGAGGAGGTAATGAGCAGTTCTTC.

The CDR3 bases are TGTGCCAGCAGTGTCTATGCAACTAATGAAAAACTGTTTTTT. This gives the protein CASSVYATNEKLFF. This rearrangement joins TRBV27 to TRBJ1-4; no reliable D call. Germline V CDR1 and CDR2: MNHEY, SMNVEV (reference sequence). The CDR3 is 14 residues long. Trimming shortened V by 5 bases and J by 0 bases, and 7 bases separated the two germline ends.

The CDR3 loop is CASSLGSDRNIQYF. CDR3 coding DNA: TGTGCCAGCAGCTTGGGGTCGGACAGAAACATTCAGTACTTC. The chain carries TRBV5-4 and TRBJ2-4; D possibly corresponds to TRBD1 (6 bases). Germline loops: CDR1 SGHNT, CDR2 YYREEE (reference sequence). There are 14 residues in the CDR3. Trimming cost V 0 bases and J 6 bases, with 10 bases left between them.